A selection of T cell receptor beta chains follows, all from one sample in a study of blood T cell repertoires in COVID-19. Profiling relied on immunoSEQ multiplex PCR, and the TCRdb table lists in-frame clones only, not all of them. The sample has 200,000 to 250,000 clones, 75% to 85% seen once. The sequenced sample consisted of PBMCs or T cells enriched from blood (not recorded which). The receptors were gathered from a man younger than 40 with acute COVID-19. Each CDR3 is given with its conserved first and last residue. The D gene is left open where the match is weak. Where a row states a size, it is once, few, many or the class of an expanded clone; other rows omit it.

clone_size | j_call | d_call | v_call | cdr3_nt | cdr3_aa
NA | TRBJ1-5 | TRBD1 | TRBV6-6 | TGTGCCAGCGCCCACCCGGGACAGTTACAGCCCCAGCATTTT | CASAHPGQLQPQHF
few | TRBJ2-7 | TRBD2 | TRBV7-9 | TGTGCCAGCAGCGGTACTAGCGCGGAGTCCTACGAGCAGTACTTC | CASSGTSAESYEQYF
NA | TRBJ1-6 | NA | TRBV10-3 | TGTGCCATCAGGACAGGCCTCGGACCCCTCCACTTT | CAIRTGLGPLHF
few | TRBJ1-3 | TRBD1 | TRBV3-1/TRBV3-2 | TGTGCCAGCAGCCAAGGGACAGGGAATGGAAACACCATATATTTT | CASSQGTGNGNTIYF
NA | TRBJ1-2 | NA | TRBV2 | TGTGCCAGCAGTGAACAGATCACAGGTTCGGATGGCTACACCTTC | CASSEQITGSDGYTF
NA | TRBJ1-4 | TRBD1 | TRBV30 | TGTGCCTGGAGTGTACCCGGGACAGGCCACAATGAAAAACTGTTTTTT | CAWSVPGTGHNEKLFF
once | TRBJ2-2 | NA | TRBV5-1 | TGCGCCAGCAGCTTGGCCCTAGCGCCCGGGGAGCTGTTTTTT | CASSLALAPGELFF
NA | TRBJ1-2 | TRBD1 | TRBV12-3/TRBV12-4 | TGTGCCAGCAGTGGGGACAGCTATGGCTACACCTTC | CASSGDSYGYTF
NA | TRBJ2-1 | NA | TRBV19 | TGTGCCAGTAGTATCGTACTCCGCGGTGAGCAGTTCTTC | CASSIVLRGEQFF
NA | TRBJ2-2 | TRBD1 | TRBV7-9 | TGTGCCAGCAGCCTAGGACAGGGGAACACCGGGGAGCTGTTTTTT | CASSLGQGNTGELFF
NA | TRBJ2-7 | TRBD1 | TRBV19 | TGTGCCAGCCGCCCATCCGGGACAGGGGTCTCCTACGAGCAGTACTTC | CASRPSGTGVSYEQYF
medium-sized | TRBJ2-1 | TRBD2 | TRBV9 | TGTGCCAGCAGCGTAGGTGGCGCTAGCGGGGGCCCCTACAATGAGCAGTTCTTC | CASSVGGASGGPYNEQFF
NA | TRBJ2-3 | NA | TRBV18 | TGTGCCAGCTCACCACCGACTTTTTCTTGGTCGGCAGATACGCAGTATTTT | CASSPPTFSWSADTQYF
NA | TRBJ2-7 | TRBD1 | TRBV7-7 | TGTGCCAGCAGCCCGAAGAGGGACAGGGTCGAGCAGTACTTC | CASSPKRDRVEQYF
few | TRBJ1-2 | NA | TRBV7-2 | TGTGCCAGCAGCATCAGGCTCCCGGTGGGCTACACCTTC | CASSIRLPVGYTF
NA | TRBJ1-6 | NA | TRBV5-1 | TGCGCCAGCAGGTCCCTGAATTCACCCCTCCACTTT | CASRSLNSPLHF
once | TRBJ1-2 | NA | TRBV15 | TGTGCCACCAGCAGAGATGCGGGCGGCTACACCTTC | CATSRDAGGYTF
few | TRBJ1-2 | TRBD1 | TRBV15 | TGTGCCACCAGCAACAGACAGGGGTTGCGAGGCTACACCTTC | CATSNRQGLRGYTF
NA | TRBJ1-2 | NA | TRBV5-4 | TGTGCCAGCAGCTCCGTTCAGGTACCGGCGGGCTACACCTTC | CASSSVQVPAGYTF
NA | TRBJ2-1 | NA | TRBV10-1 | TGCGCCAGCAGTGAGTCTACGCCCTACGATGAGCAGTTCTTC | CASSESTPYDEQFF
NA | TRBJ2-2 | NA | TRBV2 | TGTGCCAGCAGCCTGGATGGACTCGCGACCGGGGAGCTGTTTTTT | CASSLDGLATGELFF
NA | TRBJ2-5 | NA | TRBV6-1 | TGTGCCAGCAGTGAAACACATAACCAAGAGACCCAGTACTTC | CASSETHNQETQYF
once | TRBJ2-5 | TRBD2 | TRBV3-1/TRBV3-2 | TGTGCCAGCAGCCCCTTCACTAGCGCGGGGCAGGAGACCCAGTACTTC | CASSPFTSAGQETQYF
NA | TRBJ2-7 | TRBD2 | TRBV9 | TGTGCCAGCAGCGGACGTCTAGCGGGGGGGCCAAACGAGCAGTACTTC | CASSGRLAGGPNEQYF
NA | TRBJ1-6 | TRBD1 | TRBV27 | TGTGCCAGCAGCACCGGGACAGGGAACTCACCCCTCCACTTT | CASSTGTGNSPLHF
few | TRBJ1-1 | TRBD1 | TRBV2 | TGTGCCAGCACCAGGGGGATCTCCAGCACTGAAGCTTTCTTT | CASTRGISSTEAFF
NA | TRBJ1-2 | NA | TRBV12-5 | TGTGCTAGTCATGGACCCCGGGAGTACTATGGCTACACCTTC | CASHGPREYYGYTF
once | TRBJ1-5 | NA | TRBV5-5 | TGTGCCAGCAGCTTGGGGGGCTGGAGCAATCAGCCCCAGCATTTT | CASSLGGWSNQPQHF
few | TRBJ1-2 | NA | TRBV18 | TGTGCCAGCTCACCACGAGAGGACTTGCATGGCTACACCTTC | CASSPREDLHGYTF
NA | TRBJ2-1 | TRBD2 | TRBV4-2 | TGTGCCAGCAGCCAAGCGGGAACTAGCGGGCCCTCCTACAATGAGCAGTTCTTC | CASSQAGTSGPSYNEQFF
NA | TRBJ1-5 | NA | TRBV5-4 | TGTGCCAGCAGCCCCCGGGACAACAATCAGCCCCAGCATTTT | CASSPRDNNQPQHF
NA | TRBJ1-3 | NA | TRBV29-1 | TGCAGCGTCAAGCCGGGGGGAGGAAACACCATATATTTT | CSVKPGGGNTIYF
NA | TRBJ2-1 | NA | TRBV6-4 | TGTGCCAGCAGTCTAGAACTTAGCTCCTACAATGAGCAGTTCTTC | CASSLELSSYNEQFF
NA | TRBJ2-2 | TRBD2 | TRBV7-6 | TGTGCCAGCAGCTCGACTAGCGGGGGGTCGATCACCGGGGAGCTGTTTTTT | CASSSTSGGSITGELFF
NA | TRBJ1-1 | TRBD1 | TRBV5-5 | TGTGCCAGCAGTCGGGACAGTTTGAACACTGAAGCTTTCTTT | CASSRDSLNTEAFF
NA | TRBJ1-5 | NA | TRBV27 | TGTGCCAGCAGTTCCGTTAATCAGCCCCAGCATTTT | CASSSVNQPQHF
few | TRBJ1-6 | NA | TRBV3-1/TRBV3-2 | TGTGCCAGCAGCCAAGTGGCAGGGTCGTATAATTCACCCCTCCACTTT | CASSQVAGSYNSPLHF